One sample yielded the 9 T cell receptor beta chains listed below, sequenced in a study of metastatic and nonmetastatic thyroid tumors. Each patient went into thyroid surgery without having received any treatment. TCRdb re-clonotyped the PCR reads through MiXCR. The data show 30,000 to 45,000 clones, 25% to 30% seen once. The sequenced material came from blood. The receptors come from a male donor with papillary thyroid cancer or a benign thyroid nodule (not recorded which). Some clones in this sample may be carry-over from other donors' samples.

This clone showed up just a few times. The chain joins TRBV19 to TRBJ1-1; a possible D gene is TRBD1 (5 bases). The CDR3 consists of 15 residues. V gave up 4 bases and J gave up 1 base, with 13 bases separating them. Germline V gene lookup returns CDR1 LNHDA and CDR2 SQIVND (reference sequence). CDR3 bases: TGTGCCAGTAGTAGGGACGGGACCGCGAACACTGAAGCTTTCTTT. Its protein is CASSRDGTANTEAFF.

This clone was recorded many times. The chain employs TRBV24-1 and TRBJ1-2; D call uncertain. V gave up 3 bases and J gave up 4 bases, with 14 bases separating them. This CDR3 has 15 amino acids. Germline V lookup: CDR1 KGHDR, CDR2 SFDVKD. The CDR3 here is CATSDTWTGPYGYTF. The CDR3, as DNA: TGTGCCACCAGTGATACCTGGACGGGCCCCTATGGCTACACCTTC.

The genes are TRBV5-1 and TRBJ2-1; 10 bases agree with TRBD1. The CDR3 is made up of 17 amino acids. J lost 0 bases, V lost 0 bases, and 3 bases had no gene match. Germline V lookup: CDR1 SGHRS, CDR2 YFSETQ. CDR3 sequence: CASSLGRTGGSYNEQFF. CDR3 sequence (DNA): TGCGCCAGCAGCTTGGGGAGGACAGGGGGCTCCTACAATGAGCAGTTCTTC.

The CDR3 is CSVPTGGCWDTQYF. CDR3 DNA sequence: TGCAGCGTCCCTACAGGGGGCTGTTGGGATACGCAGTATTTT. The V gene is TRBV29-1, the J gene TRBJ2-3, with 9 nucleotides matching TRBD1. The germline V gene encodes CDR1 SQVTM and CDR2 ANQGSEA. The V segment lost 6 bases and the J segment 6 bases; nucleotides outside the gene matches: 10. This CDR3 region has 14 residues.

This clone was recorded at least ten times. The chain combines TRBV12-3 or TRBV12-4 with TRBJ2-1; TRBD2 matches 11 bases. The CDR3 sequence is 16 residues long. Germline trimming cut 6 bases from V and 2 bases from J; bases unmatched to any gene: 6. Written as DNA, the CDR3 is TGTGCCAGCAGCTGGTTGACTAGCGGGGCCTACAATGAGCAGTTCTTC. Protein sequence: CASSWLTSGAYNEQFF.

This clone was seen a handful of times. The chain uses TRBV5-1 and TRBJ1-2, with D uncertain. CDR1 and CDR2 from the germline V gene are SGHRS and YFSETQ. Trimming shortened V by 8 bases and J by 5 bases, and 1 base separated the two germline ends. The CDR3 is 8 amino acids. CDR3 residues: CARYGYTF. The CDR3 coding sequence is TGCGCCAGATATGGCTACACCTTC. Using reference TRBV5-1 and TRBJ1-2 for the parts outside the CDR3, the full variable domain is KAGVTQTPRYLIKTRGQQVTLSCSPISGHRSVSWYQQTPGQGLQFLFEYFSETQRNKGNFPGRFSGRQFSNSRSEMNVSTLELGDSALYLCARYGYTFGSGTRLTVV.

This clone appeared a single time. The chain links TRBV5-1 to TRBJ2-7; 8 bases match TRBD1. J lost 2 bases, V lost 2 bases, and 3 bases had no gene match. Germline-derived CDR1 and CDR2 are SGHRS and YFSETQ. This CDR3 contains 14 residues. The CDR3 sequence: CASSFRGLPYEQYF. The CDR3 region has the DNA TGCGCCAGCAGCTTCAGGGGGCTGCCCTACGAGCAGTACTTC.

The V gene is TRBV5-8, the J gene TRBJ2-7; D gene uncertain. From germline, CDR1 is SGHTS and CDR2 YDEGEE. The CDR3 covers 12 residues. The germline V and J ends were trimmed by 4 bases and 5 bases, with 10 bases remaining between them. CDR3 coding DNA: TGTGCCAGCAGCCCACGACTGAACGAGCAGTACTTC. Translating gives CASSPRLNEQYF.

This clone is labeled medium-sized. The V gene is TRBV6-1, the J gene TRBJ2-7; 9 positions match TRBD2. This CDR3 contains 15 residues. V shed 1 base and J 1 base; nucleotides not matched to a gene: 2. The V gene's germline CDR1 is MNHNS and CDR2 SASEGT. CDR3: CASSEDLAGSYEQYF. The CDR3 DNA reads as TGTGCCAGCAGTGAAGACCTAGCGGGGTCCTACGAGCAGTACTTC.